This record concerns one TCR beta chain sequence. What it recognizes is unknown. J was trimmed by 2 bases and V by 6 bases; bases with no gene match: 14. Germline loops: CDR1 LGHNA, CDR2 YSLEER. The CDR3 is 17 residues long. The treatment denotes: 19 received Ad26.COV2.S at low or high dose, single or two shots; about 5 received placebo; per-sample allocation not given. Day 63 after the first injection of vaccine or placebo was the sampling time. It was Wuhan-strain SARS-CoV-2 spike that the Ad26 vaccine vector expressed. These data are taken from a study of Ad26.COV2.S vaccination and SARS-CoV-2 variants. Study-wide context: This donor came from the COV1001 trial of Ad26.COV2.S.

Study results and caveats: Those who received the vaccine showed greater spike-specific TCR breadth than those given placebo.

Sequencing used immunoSEQ multiplex PCR; TCRdb keeps in-frame clones, though not all of them. Here the sample spans a few hundred thousand clones, around nine tenths being singletons. The source is a person between 18 and 65 years old who received the Ad26.COV2.S COVID-19 vaccine or a placebo. The chain has TRBV4-3 and TRBJ2-3; TRBD2 matches at 7 bases. Source: peripheral blood, taken in a trial of Ad26.COV2.S vaccine versus placebo. The CDR3 reads CASRQQLLAETTDTQYF. The CDR3 DNA follows: TGCGCCAGCAGACAGCAACTCCTAGCGGAGACCACAGATACGCAGTATTTT.